A selection of T cell receptor beta chains follows, all from one sample in a study of cytomegalovirus exposure and HLA in healthy donors. Measured with immunoSEQ multiplex PCR; TCRdb has only the in-frame clones, and not every one. This table holds about 82,000 clones, around 74% found once. Material for sequencing was PBMCs. Source of these receptors: a woman in her fifties or sixties in good health and CMV-seropositive. The CDR3 runs from the conserved cysteine through the conserved F or W. A D gene is named only where the DNA matches it firmly. A clone size is listed for some rows: how often the clone was seen (once, few, many), or a class if it is expanded.

abundance: -
j_gene: TRBJ2-7
d_gene: -
v_gene: TRBV6-1
CDR3nt: TGTGCCAGCAGTGAAACGGGGGCCTACGAGCAGTACTTC
CDR3aa: CASSETGAYEQYF

abundance: -
j_gene: TRBJ1-1
d_gene: -
v_gene: TRBV6-5
CDR3nt: TGTGCCAGCAGTTACTCCGAGTTAAACACTGAAGCTTTCTTT
CDR3aa: CASSYSELNTEAFF

abundance: -
j_gene: TRBJ2-1
d_gene: TRBD2
v_gene: TRBV7-2
CDR3nt: TGTGCCAGCAGCTCCAGGCCAGCGGGGCTAGCCTACAATGAGCAGTTCTTC
CDR3aa: CASSSRPAGLAYNEQFF

abundance: -
j_gene: TRBJ2-2
d_gene: TRBD2
v_gene: TRBV10-1
CDR3nt: TGCGCCAGCGGGCCTCCGGGACTAGCGGGAAACACCGGGGAGCTGTTTTTT
CDR3aa: CASGPPGLAGNTGELFF

abundance: -
j_gene: TRBJ1-1
d_gene: TRBD1
v_gene: TRBV6-1
CDR3nt: TGTGCCAGCAGTGGCGGGAGGGGGCGAACTGAAGCTTTCTTT
CDR3aa: CASSGGRGRTEAFF

abundance: -
j_gene: TRBJ2-3
d_gene: TRBD2
v_gene: TRBV2
CDR3nt: TGTGCCAGCCGGACTAGCGGGACACACACAGATACGCAGTATTTT
CDR3aa: CASRTSGTHTDTQYF

abundance: -
j_gene: TRBJ1-4
d_gene: TRBD1
v_gene: TRBV30
CDR3nt: TGTGCCTGGAGTGCGGGACAGGGGAACGAAAAACTGTTTTTT
CDR3aa: CAWSAGQGNEKLFF

abundance: -
j_gene: TRBJ2-3
d_gene: -
v_gene: TRBV9
CDR3nt: TGTGCCAGCAGCTCACCTACTACAGATACGCAGTATTTT
CDR3aa: CASSSPTTDTQYF

abundance: -
j_gene: TRBJ2-7
d_gene: TRBD2
v_gene: TRBV11-2
CDR3nt: TGTGCCAGCAGCTTTATCGGGGGGGGGTCCTACGAGCAGTACTTC
CDR3aa: CASSFIGGGSYEQYF

abundance: -
j_gene: TRBJ2-1
d_gene: -
v_gene: TRBV2
CDR3nt: TGTGCCAGCAGTGAAGATCCCAGGTATAATGAGCAGTTCTTC
CDR3aa: CASSEDPRYNEQFF

abundance: -
j_gene: TRBJ1-2
d_gene: TRBD1
v_gene: TRBV19
CDR3nt: TGTGCCAGCTTTACTAGGGGACAGGCCCGCTATGGCTACACCTTC
CDR3aa: CASFTRGQARYGYTF

abundance: -
j_gene: TRBJ2-7
d_gene: -
v_gene: TRBV19
CDR3nt: TGTGCCAGTAGTATATCCAGCGGCTCGGAACACGAGCAGTACTTC
CDR3aa: CASSISSGSEHEQYF

abundance: -
j_gene: TRBJ2-3
d_gene: TRBD2
v_gene: TRBV27
CDR3nt: TGTGCCAGCAGTTCAGGACTAGCGGGTACGCAGTATTTT
CDR3aa: CASSSGLAGTQYF

abundance: few
j_gene: TRBJ2-7
d_gene: -
v_gene: TRBV6-6
CDR3nt: TGTGCCAGCAGTTACTCGACGTCCCTGGGCGCCTACGAGCAGTACTTC
CDR3aa: CASSYSTSLGAYEQYF

abundance: -
j_gene: TRBJ1-1
d_gene: -
v_gene: TRBV18
CDR3nt: TGTGCCAGCTCGCCGGACAAGAACACTGAAGCTTTCTTT
CDR3aa: CASSPDKNTEAFF

abundance: -
j_gene: TRBJ1-1
d_gene: -
v_gene: TRBV6-5
CDR3nt: TGTGCCAGCAGTGAGGCGACCGTGAACACTGAAGCTTTCTTT
CDR3aa: CASSEATVNTEAFF

abundance: -
j_gene: TRBJ2-6
d_gene: TRBD1
v_gene: TRBV15
CDR3nt: TGTGCCACCAGCAAAGAGACAGGGGCCGGGGCCAACGTCCTGACTTTC
CDR3aa: CATSKETGAGANVLTF

abundance: -
j_gene: TRBJ1-1
d_gene: TRBD1
v_gene: TRBV19
CDR3nt: TGTGCCAGTAGTGCATACAGGGGGCGAACTGAAGCTTTCTTT
CDR3aa: CASSAYRGRTEAFF

abundance: -
j_gene: TRBJ2-1
d_gene: -
v_gene: TRBV2
CDR3nt: TGTGCCAGCAGCCTCGACAGGATCAACTACAATGAGCAGTTCTTC
CDR3aa: CASSLDRINYNEQFF

abundance: -
j_gene: TRBJ2-5
d_gene: -
v_gene: TRBV5-1
CDR3nt: TGCGCCAGCAGGCTGGAGGGGCGAGTGACCCAGTACTTC
CDR3aa: CASRLEGRVTQYF

abundance: -
j_gene: TRBJ1-5
d_gene: -
v_gene: TRBV28
CDR3nt: TGTGCCAGCAGTTTAGGGGACGGACAGAATCAGCCCCAGCATTTT
CDR3aa: CASSLGDGQNQPQHF

abundance: -
j_gene: TRBJ1-5
d_gene: -
v_gene: TRBV7-2
CDR3nt: TGTGCCAGCAGCTTTCCCGGGAGCAATCAGCCCCAGCATTTT
CDR3aa: CASSFPGSNQPQHF

abundance: -
j_gene: TRBJ2-1
d_gene: -
v_gene: TRBV13
CDR3nt: TGTGCCAGCAGTTATACACCAGCCCAGGCTTACAATGAGCAGTTCTTC
CDR3aa: CASSYTPAQAYNEQFF

abundance: -
j_gene: TRBJ2-7
d_gene: TRBD2
v_gene: TRBV27
CDR3nt: TGTGCCAGCAGACTCTCCCCCGGGACTAGCGGGTACGAGCAGTACTTC
CDR3aa: CASRLSPGTSGYEQYF

abundance: -
j_gene: TRBJ2-1
d_gene: -
v_gene: TRBV27
CDR3nt: TGTGCCAGCAGTTTAAACGGGAGAACCTCCTACAATGAGCAGTTCTTC
CDR3aa: CASSLNGRTSYNEQFF

abundance: -
j_gene: TRBJ2-7
d_gene: -
v_gene: TRBV7-9
CDR3nt: TGTGCCAGCAGCTTAGACGGGTGGCAGGGGGGAAAAGCCTACGAGCAGTACTTC
CDR3aa: CASSLDGWQGGKAYEQYF

abundance: -
j_gene: TRBJ2-2
d_gene: TRBD1
v_gene: TRBV5-1
CDR3nt: TGCGCCAGCAGCGGACAGGGGGCCGGCGGGGAGCTGTTTTTT
CDR3aa: CASSGQGAGGELFF

abundance: -
j_gene: TRBJ1-1
d_gene: TRBD1
v_gene: TRBV18
CDR3nt: TGTGCCAGCTCACGACTGACAGGGACTGAAGCTTTCTTT
CDR3aa: CASSRLTGTEAFF

abundance: -
j_gene: TRBJ2-7
d_gene: TRBD2
v_gene: TRBV2
CDR3nt: TGTGCCAGCAGCCAGACTAGCGGGAGGGCCGGGCAGTACTTC
CDR3aa: CASSQTSGRAGQYF

abundance: -
j_gene: TRBJ2-5
d_gene: TRBD2
v_gene: TRBV30
CDR3nt: TGTGCCTGGGCGGGAGCGGAGACCCAGTACTTC
CDR3aa: CAWAGAETQYF

abundance: few
j_gene: TRBJ2-3
d_gene: TRBD2
v_gene: TRBV30
CDR3nt: TGTGCCTGGAGTGTGACTAGCGGATGGGGTGCTAGCACAGATACGCAGTATTTT
CDR3aa: CAWSVTSGWGASTDTQYF